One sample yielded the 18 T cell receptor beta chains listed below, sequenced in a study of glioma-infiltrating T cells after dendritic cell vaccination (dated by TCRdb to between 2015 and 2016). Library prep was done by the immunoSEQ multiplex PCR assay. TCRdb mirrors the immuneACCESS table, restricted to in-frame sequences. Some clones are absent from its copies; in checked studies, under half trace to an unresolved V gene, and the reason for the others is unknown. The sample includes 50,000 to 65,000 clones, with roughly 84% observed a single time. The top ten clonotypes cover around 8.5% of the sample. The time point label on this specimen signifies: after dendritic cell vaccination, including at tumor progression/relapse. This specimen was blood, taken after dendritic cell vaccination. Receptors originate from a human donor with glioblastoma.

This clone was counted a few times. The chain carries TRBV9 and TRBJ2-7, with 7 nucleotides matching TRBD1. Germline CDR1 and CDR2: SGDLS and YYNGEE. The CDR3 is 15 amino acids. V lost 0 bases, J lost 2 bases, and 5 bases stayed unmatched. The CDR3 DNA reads TGTGCCAGCAGCGTAGGGGGACAGATCACCTACGAGCAGTACTTC. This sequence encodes CASSVGGQITYEQYF.

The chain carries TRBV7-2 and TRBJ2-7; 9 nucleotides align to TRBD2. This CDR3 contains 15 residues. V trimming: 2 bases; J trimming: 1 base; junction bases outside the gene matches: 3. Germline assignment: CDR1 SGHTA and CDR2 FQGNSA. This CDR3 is CASSLIAGASYEQYF. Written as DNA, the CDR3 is TGTGCCAGCAGCTTAATAGCGGGGGCATCCTACGAGCAGTACTTC.

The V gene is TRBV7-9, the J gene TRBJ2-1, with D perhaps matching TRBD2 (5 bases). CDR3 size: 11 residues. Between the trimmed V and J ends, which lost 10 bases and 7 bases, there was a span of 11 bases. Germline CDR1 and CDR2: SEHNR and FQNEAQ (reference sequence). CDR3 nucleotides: TGTGCCACCTTTTCGGGGAATGAGCAGTTCTTC. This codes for CATFSGNEQFF.

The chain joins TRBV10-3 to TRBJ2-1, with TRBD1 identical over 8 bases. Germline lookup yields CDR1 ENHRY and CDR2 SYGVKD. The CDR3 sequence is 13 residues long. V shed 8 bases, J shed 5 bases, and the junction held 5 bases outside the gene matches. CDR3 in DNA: TGTGCCATCCGGGACAGGACCGACAATGAGCAGTTCTTC. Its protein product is CAIRDRTDNEQFF.

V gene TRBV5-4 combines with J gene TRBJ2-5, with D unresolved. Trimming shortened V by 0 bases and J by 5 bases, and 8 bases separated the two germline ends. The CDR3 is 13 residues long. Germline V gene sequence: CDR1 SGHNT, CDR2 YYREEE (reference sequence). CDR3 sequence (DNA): TGTGCCAGCAGCTTGGGCAGTCAGGAGACCCAGTACTTC. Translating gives CASSLGSQETQYF.

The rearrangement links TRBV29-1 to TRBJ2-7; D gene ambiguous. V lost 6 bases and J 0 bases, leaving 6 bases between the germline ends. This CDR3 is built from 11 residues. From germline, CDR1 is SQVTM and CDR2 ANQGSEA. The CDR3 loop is CSVIDSYEQYF. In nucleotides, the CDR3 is TGCAGCGTGATAGACTCCTACGAGCAGTACTTC.

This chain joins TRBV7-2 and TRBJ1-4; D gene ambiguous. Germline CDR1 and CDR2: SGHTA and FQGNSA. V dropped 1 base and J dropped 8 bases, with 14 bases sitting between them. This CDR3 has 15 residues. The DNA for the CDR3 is TGTGCCAGCAGCTTAGTTCACAGTACGGGAGAAAAACTGTTTTTT. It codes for CASSLVHSTGEKLFF.

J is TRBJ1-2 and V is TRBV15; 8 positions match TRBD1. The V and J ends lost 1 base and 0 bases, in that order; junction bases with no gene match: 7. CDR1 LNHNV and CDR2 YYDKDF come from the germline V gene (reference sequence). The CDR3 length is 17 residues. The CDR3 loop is CATSRVGTGLTNYGYTF. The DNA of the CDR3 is TGTGCCACCAGCAGAGTAGGGACAGGACTAACTAACTATGGCTACACCTTC.

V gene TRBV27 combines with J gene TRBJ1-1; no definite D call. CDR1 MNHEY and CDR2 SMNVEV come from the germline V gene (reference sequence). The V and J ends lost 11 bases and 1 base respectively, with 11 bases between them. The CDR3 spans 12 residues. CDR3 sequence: CAARTGNTEAFF. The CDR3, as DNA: TGTGCCGCCCGCACGGGGAACACTGAAGCTTTCTTT.

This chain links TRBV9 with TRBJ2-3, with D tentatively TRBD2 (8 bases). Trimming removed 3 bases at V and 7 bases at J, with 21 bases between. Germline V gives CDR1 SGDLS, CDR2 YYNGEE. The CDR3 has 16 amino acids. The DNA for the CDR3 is TGTGCCAGCAGCGCCGCAGGGGGACTAGAACCTAATACGCAGTATTTT. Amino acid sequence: CASSAAGGLEPNTQYF.

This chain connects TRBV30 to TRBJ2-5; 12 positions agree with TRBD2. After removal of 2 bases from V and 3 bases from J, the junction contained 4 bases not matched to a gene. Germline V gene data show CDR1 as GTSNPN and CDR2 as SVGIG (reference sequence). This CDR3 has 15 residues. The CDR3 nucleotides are TGTGCCTGGAGTAGCACTAGCGGGGGGAAAGAGACCCAGTACTTC. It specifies CAWSSTSGGKETQYF. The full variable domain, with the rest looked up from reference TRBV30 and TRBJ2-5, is SQTIHQWPATLVQPVGSPLSLECTVEGTSNPNLYWYRQAAGRGLQLLFYSVGIGQISSEVPQNLSASRPQDRQFILSSKKLLLSDSGFYLCAWSSTSGGKETQYFGPGTRLLVL.

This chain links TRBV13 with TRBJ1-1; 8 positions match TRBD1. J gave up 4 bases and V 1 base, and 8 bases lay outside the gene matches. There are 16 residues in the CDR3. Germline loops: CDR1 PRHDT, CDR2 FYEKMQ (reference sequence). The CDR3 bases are TGTGCCAGCAGCTTAGTAGCAGGGGGCGGTAGCACTGAAGCTTTCTTT. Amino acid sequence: CASSLVAGGGSTEAFF.

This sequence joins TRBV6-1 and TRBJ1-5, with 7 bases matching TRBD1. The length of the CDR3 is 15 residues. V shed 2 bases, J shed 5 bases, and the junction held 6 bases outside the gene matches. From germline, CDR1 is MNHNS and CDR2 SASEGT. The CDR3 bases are TGTGCCAGCAGTGAATATCGGGACAGTTATCAGCCCCAGCATTTT. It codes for CASSEYRDSYQPQHF.

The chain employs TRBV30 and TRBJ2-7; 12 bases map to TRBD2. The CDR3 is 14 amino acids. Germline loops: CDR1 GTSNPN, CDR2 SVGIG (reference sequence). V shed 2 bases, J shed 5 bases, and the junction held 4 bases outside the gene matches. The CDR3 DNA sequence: TGTGCCTGGAGTCGGACTAGCGGGGCCAACGAGCAGTACTTC. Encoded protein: CAWSRTSGANEQYF.

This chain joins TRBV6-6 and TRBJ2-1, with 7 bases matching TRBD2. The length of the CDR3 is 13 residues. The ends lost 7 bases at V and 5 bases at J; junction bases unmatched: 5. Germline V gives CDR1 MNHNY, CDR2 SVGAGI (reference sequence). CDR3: CASTVSGNNEQFF. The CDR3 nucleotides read TGTGCCAGCACGGTGAGCGGGAACAATGAGCAGTTCTTC.

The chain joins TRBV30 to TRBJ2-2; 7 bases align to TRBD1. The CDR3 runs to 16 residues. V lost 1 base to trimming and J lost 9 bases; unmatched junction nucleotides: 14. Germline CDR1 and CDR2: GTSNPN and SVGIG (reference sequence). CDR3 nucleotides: TGTGCCTGGAGTGGACCCCCTACACAGGGGCTCCGGGAGCTGTTTTTT. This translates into CAWSGPPTQGLRELFF.

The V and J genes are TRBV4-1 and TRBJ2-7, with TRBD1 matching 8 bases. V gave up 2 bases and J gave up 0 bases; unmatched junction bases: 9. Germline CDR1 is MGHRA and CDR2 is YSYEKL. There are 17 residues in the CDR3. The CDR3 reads CASSQPKDRVLSYEQYF. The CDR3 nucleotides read TGCGCCAGCAGCCAACCCAAGGACAGGGTCCTCTCCTACGAGCAGTACTTC.

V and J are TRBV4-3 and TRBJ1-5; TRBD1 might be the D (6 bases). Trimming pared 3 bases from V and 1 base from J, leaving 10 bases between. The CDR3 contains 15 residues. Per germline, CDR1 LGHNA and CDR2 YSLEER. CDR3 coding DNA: TGCGCCAGCAGCCAGGGTACAGGGAGCAATCAGCCCCAGCATTTT. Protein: CASSQGTGSNQPQHF.